This T cell receptor beta chain was identified in a study of blood T cells in healthy people across ages. Study-level findings and limits: The CMV status of each donor remained undetermined, and this could have confounded shifts in expanded clonotypes.

PCR was performed a second time for 7 to 11 cycles using a sample-barcoded 5' primer and a J-beta primer mix. A tag from a template-switch adaptor with 12 random nucleotides marked each cDNA molecule. Each CDR3 protein gets one entry after TCRdb re-called the 5' RACE reads with MiXCR. Of approximately 780,000 distinct CDR3 sequences in the sample, 20% to 30% are singletons; the top ten hold around 3%. The CDR3 has 17 residues. Looked up from germline, CDR1 is MGHRA and CDR2 is YSYEKL. V gave up 4 bases and J gave up 3 bases, with 18 bases separating them. In regard to this clonotype: Its antigen is still unknown.

These data also formed part of another study, on T cells of mothers and their children.

The TCR sequence derives from a boy between 5 and 17 years old in good health. The rearrangement uses TRBV4-1 and TRBJ2-2; no clear D gene. Sequencing was carried out using blood. The CDR3 nucleotides read TGCGCCAGCAGCCTAACCGGGCCCCGTGTGGACACCGGGGAGCTGTTTTTT. Translation: CASSLTGPRVDTGELFF.